Shown below are 13 T cell receptor beta chains from a single sample sequenced in a study of OX40 agonist ivuxolimab in advanced cancers. Generated by immunoSEQ multiplex PCR, the TCRdb table keeps only in-frame clones and is missing some. The data hold 60,000 to 75,000 clones, with approximately 90% observed a single time. Sequencing used CD4+ or CD8+ T cells sorted from blood, obtained in a trial of the OX40 agonist ivuxolimab. Receptors were obtained from an adult with an advanced solid tumor such as melanoma, head and neck, liver or kidney cancer.

This chain joins TRBV19 and TRBJ2-1; perhaps D is TRBD1 or TRBD2 (5 bases each). Germline V CDR1 and CDR2: LNHDA, SQIVND (reference sequence). V gave up 5 bases and J gave up 0 bases, with 14 bases separating them. There are 16 residues in the CDR3. The CDR3 sequence: CASSLWDVRSYNEQFF. In DNA form, the CDR3 reads TGTGCCAGTAGTCTGTGGGACGTCCGCTCCTACAATGAGCAGTTCTTC.

This clone was observed a few times. This sequence joins TRBV11-3 and TRBJ2-7; perhaps TRBD1 as D (6 bases). This CDR3 spans 14 amino acids. Trimming cost V 4 bases and J 0 bases, with 10 bases left between them. Germline V gives CDR1 SGHNT, CDR2 YENEEA. The CDR3 here is CASSSTGSSYEQYF. CDR3 bases: TGTGCCAGCAGCTCTACAGGGAGCTCCTACGAGCAGTACTTC.

The J gene is TRBJ2-5, the V gene TRBV5-1; D is unclear. This CDR3 contains 13 residues. V lost 4 bases and J lost 1, with 8 bases in between. Per germline, CDR1 SGHRS and CDR2 YFSETQ. CDR3 sequence: CASSEVIQETQYF. The CDR3 DNA reads as TGCGCCAGCAGCGAAGTCATCCAAGAGACCCAGTACTTC.

J is TRBJ1-2 and V is TRBV6-1; D perhaps matches TRBD1 (5 bases). CDR1 and CDR2 (germline): MNHNS, SASEGT. Trimming took 3 bases from V and 2 from J, leaving 13 bases between them. The length of the CDR3 is 15 residues. DNA for the CDR3: TGTGCCAGCAGTGAGGGGCAGCTGGCGAACTATGGCTACACCTTC. Its protein product is CASSEGQLANYGYTF.

This clone has a single count. This sample includes further DNA sequences coding for the same CDR3. The chain uses TRBV28 and TRBJ2-3, with D possibly TRBD2 on 6 matching bases. Between the trimmed V and J ends, which lost 3 bases and 0 bases, there was a span of 28 bases. The CDR3 length is 21 residues. Germline CDR1 is MDHEN and CDR2 is SYDVKM. CDR3: CASSFSPAGEGGKPSTDTQYF. The CDR3, as DNA: TGTGCCAGCAGTTTCTCGCCAGCCGGAGAAGGCGGGAAACCGAGCACAGATACGCAGTATTTT.

V and J are TRBV6-1 and TRBJ2-5, with D maybe TRBD2 (6 bases). The end of the DNA aligns better with TRBJ2-7, so the J call may be wrong. Germline values: CDR1 MNHNS, CDR2 SASEGT. The CDR3 contains 16 residues. In DNA, the CDR3 is TGTGCCAGCAGTGTGCGTGGGCTAGCGTCAATCGTCGAGCAGTACTTC. Its protein is CASSVRGLASIVEQYF.

The V gene is TRBV9, the J gene TRBJ2-7; 7 bases are a match to TRBD1. CDR3 length: 15 amino acids. Germline CDR1 reads SGDLS; CDR2 reads YYNGEE. J gave up 0 bases and V 2 bases, and 5 bases lay outside the gene matches. The CDR3 spells CASSVTGDGSYEQYF. CDR3 coding DNA: TGTGCCAGCAGCGTCACAGGGGACGGCTCCTACGAGCAGTACTTC.

The chain carries TRBV12-5 and TRBJ2-1; D possibly corresponds to TRBD2 (6 bases). The CDR3 length is 17 residues. Trimming stripped 1 base from V and 9 bases from J, with 22 bases between. Germline CDR1 reads LGHNT; CDR2 reads FRNRAP. The CDR3 region is CASGLGDPGRTRGEQFF. The DNA of the CDR3 is TGTGCTAGTGGTTTGGGAGACCCGGGCCGAACGCGGGGTGAGCAGTTCTTC.

This clone was counted a single time. This sequence joins TRBV7-9 and TRBJ1-6; D call uncertain. Germline CDR1 SEHNR, CDR2 FQNEAQ (reference sequence). This CDR3 is 13 amino acids long. The V end was cut by 2 bases, the J end by 9 bases, with 8 bases between. The CDR3 DNA is TGTGCCAGCAGCTTACAGGAAGGTTCACCCCTCCACTTT. Translated: CASSLQEGSPLHF.

This clone was recorded once. The rearrangement links TRBV6-6 to TRBJ1-1; D is uncertain. Trimming left V 0 bases short and J 3 bases short, with 11 bases between. Germline lookup yields CDR1 MNHNY and CDR2 SVGAGI (reference sequence). This CDR3 is 15 amino acids long. The DNA for the CDR3 is TGTGCCAGCAGTTACTCTTCCCTAAGGGACACTGAAGCTTTCTTT. This translates into CASSYSSLRDTEAFF.

The rearrangement uses TRBV5-1 and TRBJ1-2; TRBD1 agrees at 10 bases. This CDR3 is built from 15 residues. Germline assignment: CDR1 SGHRS and CDR2 YFSETQ. V lost 4 bases, J lost 6 bases, and 9 bases stayed unmatched. CDR3 sequence: CASSKLPGQGNGYTF. The CDR3, as DNA: TGCGCCAGCAGCAAACTCCCGGGACAGGGGAATGGCTACACCTTC.

This sequence joins TRBV11-2 and TRBJ2-1; TRBD2 aligns across 11 bases. Looked up from germline, CDR1 is SGHAT and CDR2 is FQNNGV. V lost 4 bases to trimming and J lost 2 bases; unmatched junction nucleotides: 1. The CDR3 is 15 residues long. CDR3 sequence reads: CASSSLAGAYNEQFF. CDR3 bases: TGTGCCAGCAGCTCACTAGCGGGGGCCTACAATGAGCAGTTCTTC.

The chain recombines TRBV6-6 with TRBJ2-1; D perhaps matches TRBD2 (6 bases). Germline V gene lookup returns CDR1 MNHNY and CDR2 SVGAGI (reference sequence). This CDR3 region has 16 residues. Trimming shortened V by 4 bases and J by 0 bases, and 13 bases separated the two germline ends. For the CDR3, the DNA is TGTGCCAGCAGTTCCCGGGACTCCGTCTCCTACAATGAGCAGTTCTTC. Translated: CASSSRDSVSYNEQFF.